A selection of T cell receptor beta chains follows, all from one sample in a study of blood T cell repertoires in COVID-19. Assay: immunoSEQ multiplex PCR; the TCRdb copy retains only in-frame clones and omits some. The table lists 200,000 to 250,000 clones, approximately 88% of them singletons. Material: peripheral blood. The receptors come from a young woman with COVID-19, enrolled during active disease. Each CDR3 is given without its conserved first and last residue. The D gene is left open where the match is weak. Clone size is stated in some rows and not others, as once, few, many or a class when expanded.

>14|TRBV7-9|TRBJ2-1|TRBD2|.
ASSSAGTSGPNEQF
>16|TRBV5-1|TRBJ2-7|TRBD2|.
ASSLAASGGHQSYEQY
>14|TRBV28|TRBJ1-3|.|.
ASSPRGFLSGNTIY
>14|TRBV6-2/TRBV6-3|TRBJ1-1|.|.
ASSYRAGDVNTEAF
>12|TRBV3-1/TRBV3-2|TRBJ1-5|.|.
ASSQQGYNQPQH
>13|TRBV3-1/TRBV3-2|TRBJ1-1|.|.
ASSQEGGMVTEAF
>14|TRBV6-4|TRBJ1-2|TRBD1|.
ASSWTGRTSNYGYT
>12|TRBV5-8|TRBJ1-1|.|.
ASSFRSMNTEAF
>15|TRBV19|TRBJ2-3|TRBD1|once
ASSVGQGDIGTDTQY
>14|TRBV15|TRBJ2-1|TRBD1|.
ATSRDRRGHYNEQF
>13|TRBV5-4|TRBJ1-5|.|.
ASSLVPGRDQPQH
>13|TRBV18|TRBJ2-7|.|.
ASSPGTNRMDEQY